The clone carrying this T cell receptor beta chain was counted only a few times. As yet, its antigen is unknown. Alongside a J-beta primer mix, a sample-barcoded 5' primer served in a second PCR lasting 7 to 11 cycles. The template-switch adaptor, which had 12 random nucleotides, put a tag on each cDNA molecule. TCRdb re-called the 5' RACE reads with MiXCR, one entry per CDR3 protein. This sample carries some 1.5 million distinct CDR3 sequences, roughly 43% of them seen once, and the ten largest clones take 4%. The sample belongs to a study of blood T cells in healthy people across ages. At the level of the study: Capturing about one barcoded beta molecule per two T cells was achieved by template switching.

V lost 0 bases to trimming and J lost 0 bases, with 16 bases between them. Germline V gene sequence: CDR1 SGHRS, CDR2 YFSETQ. The CDR3 spans 18 residues. Notes on the study in general: Among T cells, TCR beta diversity per million cells dropped roughly linearly as age rose.

The sequenced sample was blood. The chain has TRBV5-1 and TRBJ1-5, with D possibly being TRBD1 (6 bases). The TCR sequence derives from a woman younger than 35 in good health. DNA for the CDR3: TGCGCCAGCAGCTTGGGGGCAGGGGAAGGTTATAGCAATCAGCCCCAGCATTTT. As protein: CASSLGAGEGYSNQPQHF.